Listed below are T cell receptor beta chains from one sample, sequenced in a study of control samples from healthy donors and cancer patients. Libraries were prepared by immunoSEQ multiplex PCR; TCRdb keeps only in-frame clonotypes and omits some of them. The sample carries about 190,000 clones, about 90% recorded once. The specimen sequenced was blood. These receptor sequences come from a man between 25 and 39 years old in good health. CDR3s include the opening cysteine and the closing phenylalanine or tryptophan.

j_gene: TRBJ2-6; v_gene: TRBV9; CDR3aa: CASSATGSGANVLTF
j_gene: TRBJ2-7; v_gene: TRBV30; CDR3aa: CAWSGGSSYEQYF
j_gene: TRBJ2-1; v_gene: TRBV11-2; CDR3aa: CASSPRDEQFF
j_gene: TRBJ2-1; v_gene: TRBV7-3; CDR3aa: CASSRLAGEGNEQFF
j_gene: TRBJ2-2; v_gene: TRBV18; CDR3aa: CASSPRGLEFGELFF
j_gene: TRBJ1-1; v_gene: TRBV5-5; CDR3aa: CASSLVPIRLNTEAFF
j_gene: TRBJ2-2; v_gene: TRBV29-1; CDR3aa: CSAWSDKLITGELFF
j_gene: TRBJ1-4; v_gene: TRBV23-1; CDR3aa: CASSRAREKLFF
j_gene: TRBJ2-3; v_gene: TRBV24-1; CDR3aa: CATSGRGGRKISTDTQYF
j_gene: TRBJ1-2; v_gene: TRBV28; CDR3aa: CASSPHSGNNYGYTF
j_gene: TRBJ2-5; v_gene: TRBV7-9; CDR3aa: CASSLGSRGETQYF
j_gene: TRBJ1-2; v_gene: TRBV6-1; CDR3aa: CASTRITGSDGYTF
j_gene: TRBJ2-2; v_gene: TRBV20-1; CDR3aa: CSASADWSKRAGELFF
j_gene: TRBJ1-6; v_gene: TRBV27; CDR3aa: CASTDRGANSPLHF
j_gene: TRBJ2-3; v_gene: TRBV19; CDR3aa: CASKIALASTDTQYF
j_gene: TRBJ2-1; v_gene: TRBV10-2; CDR3aa: CASLGLAGGNEQFF
j_gene: TRBJ1-1; v_gene: TRBV25-1; CDR3aa: CASSEYRGVAFF
j_gene: TRBJ1-2; v_gene: TRBV7-8; CDR3aa: CASSSRGGYNYGYTF
j_gene: TRBJ1-3; v_gene: TRBV3-1/TRBV3-2; CDR3aa: CASSQMAVSGNTIYF
j_gene: TRBJ2-7; v_gene: TRBV5-1; CDR3aa: CASSLAGTASYEQYF
j_gene: TRBJ1-6; v_gene: TRBV2; CDR3aa: CASRLQGAGSPLHF
j_gene: TRBJ1-6; v_gene: TRBV2; CDR3aa: CASGTTARGGSYNSPLHF
j_gene: TRBJ1-1; v_gene: TRBV11-2; CDR3aa: CASSLDGNLDRFNTEAFF
j_gene: TRBJ2-7; v_gene: TRBV7-2; CDR3aa: CASSPETAPLCF
j_gene: TRBJ2-7; v_gene: TRBV3-1/TRBV3-2; CDR3aa: CASSGAYEQYF
j_gene: TRBJ2-7; v_gene: TRBV5-4; CDR3aa: CASSLRGEQYF
j_gene: TRBJ1-2; v_gene: TRBV25-1; CDR3aa: CASSNWDSQRGYTF
j_gene: TRBJ1-2; v_gene: TRBV12-3/TRBV12-4; CDR3aa: CASRATGGQGYTF
j_gene: TRBJ2-1; v_gene: TRBV4-1; CDR3aa: CASSQDPGRSYNEQFF
j_gene: TRBJ1-3; v_gene: TRBV19; CDR3aa: CASSIELTAGLGGNTIYF
j_gene: TRBJ2-2; v_gene: TRBV4-2; CDR3aa: CASSPRIGRGGRNTGELFF
j_gene: TRBJ2-7; v_gene: TRBV12-3/TRBV12-4; CDR3aa: CASSFGRGYEQYF
j_gene: TRBJ2-7; v_gene: TRBV30; CDR3aa: CAWSPQQGTEQYF
j_gene: TRBJ2-7; v_gene: TRBV27; CDR3aa: CASILYSGQGTYEQYF
j_gene: TRBJ2-5; v_gene: TRBV2; CDR3aa: CASSAQQGAGETQYF
j_gene: TRBJ1-2; v_gene: TRBV18; CDR3aa: CASSLRTGTANYGYTF
j_gene: TRBJ2-3; v_gene: TRBV5-8; CDR3aa: CASSATGTRTQYF
j_gene: TRBJ1-1; v_gene: TRBV18; CDR3aa: CASSPRTGEGTEAFF
j_gene: TRBJ1-2; v_gene: TRBV5-5; CDR3aa: CASSSPDREVGYTF
j_gene: TRBJ2-3; v_gene: TRBV4-2; CDR3aa: CASSPGLAVDTQYF
j_gene: TRBJ2-1; v_gene: TRBV6-1; CDR3aa: CASSEWRGTAEQFF